This TCR beta chain was recovered during a study of cytomegalovirus exposure and HLA in healthy donors (dated by TCRdb to 2016 to 2017). Study-wide context: According to a later analysis, one platform produced both the 120 validation repertoires and the 666 repertoires of the first cohort. The study aimed to test whether signatures of past pathogen exposure could be identified by cataloging public T cell receptors. In addition to the first cohort of roughly 700 subjects, a separate validation cohort of approximately 130 different subjects was used. To predict cytomegalovirus infection status, the study brought together high-throughput TCR immunosequencing, statistical association of individual TCRs with disease status, and machine learning.

The CDR3 covers 15 residues, taking in both the cysteine and the phenylalanine. This entry keeps only the CDR3 DNA: 45 bases, framed from base 1. Based on the germline V gene (reference sequence), the CDR1 and CDR2 sequences are MNHEY and SMNVEV. V loses 5 bases of germline sequence and J loses 2 bases, and the interval between the two ends is 14 bases. General conclusions and limits of the study: Subsequent analysis determined that TCRs grouped into clusters in the first cohort also showed a tendency toward co-occurrence across the 120 or so validation repertoires, and 94% of cluster scores exceeded 0. In vitro tests confirmed that a few of the cytomegalovirus-associated TCR beta chains recognize cytomegalovirus antigens. The study gave a list of some 150 TCR beta chains associated with cytomegalovirus. While some public TCRs were present in many individuals, most TCR sequences turned up only very rarely across donors. All 110 or so repertoires were used to score co-occurrence in the validation cohort in a later analysis, because that analysis had no HLA typing for the cohort. In both the original and validation cohorts, the classifier was reported to diagnose cytomegalovirus status with high specificity and sensitivity. The authors suggested that the approach could potentially be extended to other disease states and immunological phenotypes.

A note on this clone: Its cognate antigen has yet to be identified. No base quality values were provided; no much bigger clone lies one nucleotide off.

Library construction relied on the immunoSEQ multiplex PCR assay. Per the source publication's procedure: A statistical classification framework was built to diagnose cytomegalovirus status from the catalog of TCR beta chain sequences. TCRdb retrieved this table from immuneACCESS and kept in-frame rearrangements only. Not all clones are present; in checked studies, unresolved V genes account for under half, and no reason is known for the remainder. V, J and clone size were drawn from that table, and D and trimming were deduced from the DNA. For this sample the table gives roughly 260,000 clones, of which approximately 87% were detected only once. In total, the top ten clones hold 2.6% of the sample. Separate from the roughly 650-subject first cohort, the validation cohort of 95 to 150 subjects was the group to which the donors belonged.

Sequences were obtained from PBMCs. The V and J genes are TRBV27 and TRBJ2-3; the D gene is perhaps TRBD2, on 6 matching bases. This receptor was identified in a man between 18 and 29 years old in good health and CMV-seronegative. The DNA sequence is TGTGCCAGCAGTCCTGGACTACCCTCCACAGATACGCAGTATTTT. It translates as CASSPGLPSTDTQYF.